One sample yielded the 18 T cell receptor beta chains listed below, sequenced in a study of T cell responses to AZD1222 COVID-19 vaccine. Sequencing used immunoSEQ multiplex PCR; TCRdb keeps in-frame clones, though not all of them. The repertoire holds 70,000 to 95,000 clones, with around nine tenths as singletons. The sequences come from peripheral blood, collected 28 days after the second AZD1222 dose. The receptors stem from an adult who received the AZD1222 COVID-19 vaccine.

J is TRBJ2-3 and V is TRBV9, with 12 bases that match TRBD2. V shed 3 bases, J shed 5 bases, and the junction held 4 bases outside the gene matches. CDR3 length equals 15 residues. CDR1 and CDR2 from the germline V gene are SGDLS and YYNGEE. CDR3 in DNA: TGTGCCAGCAGCGCCCTAGCGGGAGGGGTAGATACGCAGTATTTT. It specifies CASSALAGGVDTQYF.

This clone was seen a few times. The chain has TRBV2 and TRBJ1-5; D ambiguous. The CDR3 length is 11 residues. Germline loops: CDR1 SNHLY, CDR2 FYNNEI. The DNA of the CDR3 is TGTGGGGGTTATAGCAATCAGCCCCAGCATTTT. Its protein product is CGGYSNQPQHF.

The rearrangement uses TRBV30 and TRBJ2-7, with D possibly matching TRBD2 (5 bases). CDR3 length: 11 residues. V was shortened by 1 base and J by 4 bases, with 5 bases between the two germline ends. CDR1 GTSNPN and CDR2 SVGIG come from the germline V gene (reference sequence). The CDR3 DNA is TGTGCCTGGAGTGGCGGGTACGAGCAGTACTTC. Translating gives CAWSGGYEQYF.

This chain joins TRBV6-2 or TRBV6-3 and TRBJ1-5, with D maybe TRBD1 (6 bases). Germline-derived CDR1 and CDR2 are MNHEY and SVGEGT. V was cut by 2 bases and J by 4 bases, with 12 bases left in between. The CDR3 consists of 15 residues. The CDR3 protein is CASSYGGGRNQPQHF. Written as DNA, the CDR3 is TGTGCCAGCAGTTACGGTGGGGGGCGAAATCAGCCCCAGCATTTT.

The rearrangement uses TRBV19 and TRBJ1-1, with TRBD1 matching 7 bases. Germline V CDR1 and CDR2: LNHDA, SQIVND (reference sequence). V shed 5 bases, J shed 5 bases, and the junction held 8 bases outside the gene matches. The CDR3 has 14 residues. The chain's CDR3 is CASSAQGTITEAFF. For the CDR3, the DNA is TGTGCCAGTAGTGCACAGGGGACAATAACTGAAGCTTTCTTT.

The chain is built from TRBV24-1 and TRBJ2-7, with D maybe TRBD2 (5 bases). In germline, CDR1 is KGHDR, CDR2 SFDVKD. V was pared by 0 bases and J by 7 bases, with 9 bases between. The CDR3 sequence is 13 residues long. In DNA, the CDR3 is TGTGCCACCAGTGATTTGGGGAGCCCGGAGCAGTACTTC. Translating gives CATSDLGSPEQYF.

V is TRBV4-1 and J is TRBJ2-1; the D gene is possibly TRBD2 (5 bases). Germline CDR1 MGHRA, CDR2 YSYEKL. Deletions cut 0 bases from V and 0 bases from J, with 12 bases between. This CDR3 contains 17 residues. The DNA for the CDR3 is TGCGCCAGCAGCCAAGATACGTGGGAGAGCTCCTACAATGAGCAGTTCTTC. Translating gives CASSQDTWESSYNEQFF.

The gene calls are TRBV27 and TRBJ2-3; a weak D match, TRBD1 (6 bases). CDR3 size: 15 residues. The V and J ends lost 5 bases and 0 bases respectively, with 12 bases between them. CDR1 and CDR2 from the germline V gene are MNHEY and SMNVEV (reference sequence). As DNA, the CDR3 is TGTGCCAGCAGTCCCCGGGACATAAGCACAGATACGCAGTATTTT. It translates to CASSPRDISTDTQYF.

The rearrangement joins TRBV28 to TRBJ1-2, with 8 bases aligning to TRBD1. The length of the CDR3 is 15 residues. CDR1 and CDR2 from the germline V gene are MDHEN and SYDVKM. The V and J ends lost 5 bases and 4 bases, in that order; junction bases with no gene match: 9. The CDR3 DNA follows: TGTGCCAGCAGTGCCCCCGGGACAGGCTTCTATGGCTACACCTTC. Its translation is CASSAPGTGFYGYTF.

V usage is TRBV6-4 and J usage is TRBJ2-1; D is unclear. V lost 0 bases and J lost 8, with 14 bases in between. Germline loops: CDR1 MRHNA, CDR2 SNTAGT. The CDR3 totals 15 residues. CDR3 in amino acids: CASSDSLSGRDEQFF. The CDR3 coding sequence is TGTGCCAGCAGTGACTCGCTGAGTGGTAGGGATGAGCAGTTCTTC.

This chain links TRBV10-3 with TRBJ2-3, with 7 bases that match TRBD2. The CDR3 runs 14 residues. V trimming: 10 bases; J trimming: 4 bases; junction bases outside the gene matches: 11. Germline CDR1 and CDR2: ENHRY and SYGVKD. The CDR3 DNA follows: TGTGCCACCGCACTAGCGACCCACCCAGATACGCAGTATTTT. This codes for CATALATHPDTQYF.

The chain joins TRBV18 to TRBJ2-1; TRBD2 is a possible D gene (5 bases). CDR1 KGHSH and CDR2 LQKENI come from the germline V gene. V was cut by 3 bases and J by 9 bases, with 9 bases left in between. The CDR3 runs to 12 residues. CDR3 sequence: CASSPGLAEQFF. As DNA, the CDR3 is TGTGCCAGCTCACCTGGGCTAGCTGAGCAGTTCTTC.

This sequence joins TRBV29-1 and TRBJ2-7; TRBD2 matches 9 bases. This CDR3 is 13 amino acids long. Germline-derived CDR1 and CDR2 are SQVTM and ANQGSEA. Trimming at V came to 4 bases and at J to 3 bases, leaving 4 bases not matched to a gene. DNA of the CDR3: TGCAGCGTTGGTGGGACTAGCATCTACGAGCAGTACTTC. This codes for CSVGGTSIYEQYF.

Only one count was recorded for this clone. V gene TRBV4-2 combines with J gene TRBJ1-3, with D maybe TRBD1 (5 bases). Germline V gives CDR1 LGHNA, CDR2 YNFKEQ. Trimming took off 4 bases at V and 0 bases at J, with 10 bases between the two ends. The CDR3 contains 15 residues. The CDR3 DNA sequence: TGTGCCAGCAGCCCGCGGGACCTCTCTGGAAACACCATATATTTT. Its translation: CASSPRDLSGNTIYF.

The chain combines TRBV18 with TRBJ1-5; D is undetermined. Germline V gene lookup returns CDR1 KGHSH and CDR2 LQKENI. Deletions cut 3 bases from V and 2 bases from J, with 5 bases between. This CDR3 is 13 amino acids long. DNA for the CDR3: TGTGCCAGCTCACCGGGAGGCAATCAGCCCCAGCATTTT. Residues: CASSPGGNQPQHF.

The rearrangement links TRBV16 to TRBJ2-1; 7 bases fit TRBD2. V trimming: 5 bases; J trimming: 3 bases; junction bases outside the gene matches: 10. The CDR3 has 16 amino acids. Germline V lookup: CDR1 KGHSY, CDR2 FQNENV. The CDR3 sequence: CASSKGVTGGYNEQFF. CDR3 nucleotides: TGTGCCAGCAGCAAAGGAGTGACGGGGGGCTACAATGAGCAGTTCTTC.

The chain has TRBV6-5 and TRBJ1-1; D is perhaps TRBD1 (6 bases). Trimming pared 7 bases from V and 5 bases from J, leaving 11 bases between. Looked up from germline, CDR1 is MNHEY and CDR2 is SVGAGI. The CDR3 is 12 amino acids. This chain's CDR3 is CASNRDQTEAFF. The CDR3 coding sequence is TGTGCCAGCAACAGGGACCAGACTGAAGCTTTCTTT.

This clone showed up just a few times. The chain is built from TRBV6-5 and TRBJ1-4; TRBD1 matches 11 bases. Germline trimming cut 5 bases from V and 5 bases from J; bases unmatched to any gene: 1. The V gene's germline CDR1 is MNHEY and CDR2 SVGAGI. The CDR3 is made up of 14 amino acids. This chain's CDR3 is CASSRDRGNEKLFF. DNA for the CDR3: TGTGCCAGCAGTCGGGACAGGGGGAATGAAAAACTGTTTTTT.